There are many counts of the clone carrying this TCR beta chain. This CDR3 region has 14 residues. Trimming pared 3 bases from V and 7 bases from J, leaving 14 bases between. CDR1 and CDR2 (germline): MNHEY, SMNVEV (reference sequence). This specimen belongs to a study of human T cells and chemical hapten exposure. The template was total RNA from unfractionated whole blood. Per the original data handling: The median was around 89,000 TCRs per sample, ranging roughly 23,224 to 750,000. In TCRdb, the 5' RACE reads were re-called with MiXCR into one record per CDR3 protein. TCRdb, not the original authors, processed these V and J calls. This sample carries around 80,000 distinct CDR3 sequences, around 15% of them seen once, and the ten largest clones take nearly 7%.

The chain joins TRBV27 to TRBJ2-3, with D unclear. This TCR was recovered from a female donor in good health. CDR3 residues: CASSFGALGYTQYF. The CDR3, as DNA: TGTGCCAGCAGTTTTGGAGCTTTGGGATATACGCAGTATTTT.